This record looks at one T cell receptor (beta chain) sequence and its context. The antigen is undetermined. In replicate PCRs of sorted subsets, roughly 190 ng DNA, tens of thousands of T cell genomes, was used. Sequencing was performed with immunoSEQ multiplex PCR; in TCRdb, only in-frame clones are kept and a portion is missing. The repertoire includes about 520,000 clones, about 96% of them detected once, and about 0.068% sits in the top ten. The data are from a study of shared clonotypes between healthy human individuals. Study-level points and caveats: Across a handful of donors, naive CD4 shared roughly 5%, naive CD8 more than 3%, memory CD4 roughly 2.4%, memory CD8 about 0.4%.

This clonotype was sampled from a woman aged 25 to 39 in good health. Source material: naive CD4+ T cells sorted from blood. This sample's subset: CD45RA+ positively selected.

The CDR3 loop reads CASSPKQGYEQYF. The CDR3 nucleotides read TGCGCCAGCAGCCCGAAACAGGGCTACGAGCAGTACTTC. The chain has TRBV5-1 and TRBJ2-7; D is perhaps TRBD1 (6 bases). CDR3 length: 13 amino acids. CDR1 and CDR2 from the germline V gene are SGHRS and YFSETQ. The ends were cut back, 4 bases at V and 3 bases at J, with 11 bases in the middle.